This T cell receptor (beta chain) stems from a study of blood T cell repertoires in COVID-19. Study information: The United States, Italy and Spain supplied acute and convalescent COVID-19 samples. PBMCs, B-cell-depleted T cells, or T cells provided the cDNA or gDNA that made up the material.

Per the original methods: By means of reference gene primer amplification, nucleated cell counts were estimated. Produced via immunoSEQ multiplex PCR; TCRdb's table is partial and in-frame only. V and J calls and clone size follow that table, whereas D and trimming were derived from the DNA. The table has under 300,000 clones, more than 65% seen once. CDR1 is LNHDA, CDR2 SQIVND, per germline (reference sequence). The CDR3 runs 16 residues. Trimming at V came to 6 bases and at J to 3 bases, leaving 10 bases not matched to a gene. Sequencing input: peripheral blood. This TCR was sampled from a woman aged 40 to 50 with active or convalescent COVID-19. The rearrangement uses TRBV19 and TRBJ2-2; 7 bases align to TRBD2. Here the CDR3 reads CASSNLAVADTGELFF. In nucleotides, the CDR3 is TGTGCCAGTAGCAACCTAGCGGTTGCGGACACCGGGGAGCTGTTTTTT.